The 14 T cell receptor beta chains in this list originate from one sample, sequenced in a study of shared T cell receptors in the human thymus. Repertoires were generated with immunoSEQ multiplex PCR, while TCRdb's copy carries only in-frame clones and drops some. Of 720,000 or so clones listed, roughly 88% are singletons. These data were also filed under a second study, of human thymus T cells.

The sequencing sample was made of thymocytes. The origin of the receptors is a girl younger than two with a congenital heart defect.

V is TRBV28 and J is TRBJ2-7, with D perhaps matching TRBD2 (5 bases). V was shortened by 4 bases and J by 3 bases, with 16 bases between the two germline ends. The CDR3 loop spans 15 amino acids. The V gene's germline CDR1 is MDHEN and CDR2 SYDVKM. DNA for the CDR3: TGTGCCAGCAGTTCTGCGGGCCGGGTGTACTACGAGCAGTACTTC. It specifies CASSSAGRVYYEQYF.

J is TRBJ1-5 and V is TRBV7-6, with no clear D. CDR1 and CDR2 from the germline V gene are SGHVS and FNYEAQ. V dropped 5 bases and J dropped 2 bases, with 16 bases sitting between them. The CDR3 is 16 residues long. The CDR3 sequence: CASSESPLRGNQPQHF. In DNA form, the CDR3 reads TGTGCCAGCAGCGAGTCGCCGCTTAGAGGCAATCAGCCCCAGCATTTT.

This chain uses TRBV4-3 with TRBJ1-4; D is uncertain. The CDR3 contains 18 residues. V lost 5 bases and J lost 7, with 26 bases in between. Germline values: CDR1 LGHNA, CDR2 YSLEER. The CDR3 DNA follows: TGCGCCAGCAGCAGCGCGGCCACGGGTAAATTTGTGGGTGAAAAACTGTTTTTT. Translation: CASSSAATGKFVGEKLFF.

This chain links TRBV9 with TRBJ2-5; TRBD1 matches at 9 bases. The CDR3 extends over 16 amino acids. Trimming cost V 3 bases and J 5 bases; bases outside gene matches: 11. The V gene's germline CDR1 is SGDLS and CDR2 YYNGEE. The CDR3, as DNA: TGTGCCAGCAGCGGGACAGGGGCATCGTCTTGGGAGACCCAGTACTTC. Translating it yields CASSGTGASSWETQYF.

This clone was detected only once. The chain joins TRBV4-1 to TRBJ2-7; 9 nucleotides align to TRBD1. V lost 4 bases to trimming and J lost 5 bases; unmatched junction nucleotides: 15. Germline V lookup: CDR1 MGHRA, CDR2 YSYEKL. The CDR3 is 17 residues long. CDR3: CASSLEPPGQGAHEQYF. CDR3 sequence (DNA): TGCGCCAGCAGCCTCGAACCCCCGGGACAGGGCGCCCACGAGCAGTACTTC.

The chain uses TRBV27 and TRBJ1-1; 7 nucleotides agree with TRBD1. Germline assignment: CDR1 MNHEY and CDR2 SMNVEV (reference sequence). J lost 4 bases, V lost 11 bases, and 13 bases had no gene match. This CDR3 is 14 amino acids long. The CDR3 DNA is TGTGCCCCGGCCCCGACAGGGAACGTCACTGAAGCTTTCTTT. The encoded protein is CAPAPTGNVTEAFF.

This clone was observed a few times. The V and J genes are TRBV28 and TRBJ2-3; TRBD1 agrees at 7 bases. CDR3 size: 16 residues. Losses at the gene ends were 5 bases for V and 0 bases for J; bases not matched to a gene: 8. Germline V gene sequence: CDR1 MDHEN, CDR2 SYDVKM. The CDR3 sequence: CASSTGQIHSTDTQYF. DNA for the CDR3: TGTGCCAGCAGTACGGGACAGATCCATAGCACAGATACGCAGTATTTT.

The chain recombines TRBV5-6 with TRBJ2-3, with unresolved D. V lost 4 bases, J lost 1 base, and 13 bases lay in between. The germline V gene has CDR1 SGHDT and CDR2 YYEEEE. The CDR3 has 15 amino acids. CDR3 coding DNA: TGTGCCAGCAGCCAACCCTCATCGGGCACAGATACGCAGTATTTT. This sequence encodes CASSQPSSGTDTQYF.

The gene calls are TRBV6-6 and TRBJ2-7; D call uncertain. V was pared by 3 bases and J by 5 bases, with 14 bases between. CDR3 length: 14 amino acids. In germline, CDR1 is MNHNY, CDR2 SVGAGI (reference sequence). DNA for the CDR3: TGTGCCAGCAGTTATTGGCTCTGGAGCGACGAGCAGTACTTC. It is translated as CASSYWLWSDEQYF.

The V gene is TRBV5-4, the J gene TRBJ2-2, with TRBD1 identical over 7 bases. Germline CDR1 and CDR2: SGHNT and YYREEE (reference sequence). V dropped 3 bases and J dropped 7; count of bases not matched to a gene: 12. There are 16 residues in the CDR3. CDR3 protein: CASSSPTGSTIGELFF. The CDR3 DNA sequence: TGTGCCAGCAGCTCCCCGACAGGGAGCACTATCGGGGAGCTGTTTTTT.

The chain carries TRBV15 and TRBJ1-3; 8 bases align to TRBD1. Unmatched junction bases numbered 7, after V lost 1 base and J lost 2 bases. The CDR3 is made up of 17 amino acids. CDR1 LNHNV and CDR2 YYDKDF come from the germline V gene (reference sequence). The CDR3 sequence: CATSRVERQGTGNTIYF. In nucleotides, the CDR3 is TGTGCCACCAGCAGAGTGGAGAGACAGGGGACTGGAAACACCATATATTTT.

The rearrangement links TRBV2 to TRBJ1-2; D possibly corresponds to TRBD1 (6 bases). This CDR3 is 13 amino acids long. The ends were cut back, 8 bases at V and 6 bases at J, with 16 bases in the middle. Germline CDR1 is SNHLY and CDR2 is FYNNEI. CDR3 protein: CASEVGRGNGYTF. The CDR3 coding sequence is TGTGCCAGCGAGGTAGGGAGGGGGAATGGCTACACCTTC.

Only a few counts were recorded for this clone. V usage is TRBV6-5 and J usage is TRBJ2-7; 12 bases fit TRBD1. The V and J ends lost 5 bases and 7 bases, in that order; junction bases with no gene match: 9. The CDR3 has 15 residues. CDR1 MNHEY and CDR2 SVGAGI come from the germline V gene. CDR3 protein: CASSQPGQGAYEQYF. CDR3 in DNA: TGTGCCAGCAGTCAACCGGGACAGGGGGCTTATGAGCAGTACTTC.

The chain carries TRBV5-4 and TRBJ1-1; 8 bases line up with TRBD1. Germline CDR1 is SGHNT and CDR2 is YYREEE (reference sequence). Trimming at V came to 4 bases and at J to 6 bases, leaving 11 bases not matched to a gene. The CDR3 length is 15 residues. Here the CDR3 DNA reads TGTGCCAGCAGCCTAACCCTGGACAGGGTCGCTGAAGCTTTCTTT. This gives the protein CASSLTLDRVAEAFF.